Following are 3 T cell receptor beta chains from one sample sequenced in a study of cytomegalovirus exposure and HLA in healthy donors. The PCR contained 60 Vbeta and 13 Jbeta primers. This table comes from immunoSEQ multiplex PCR, and its TCRdb copy is limited to in-frame clones, with some not included. The sample comprises 110,000 or so clones, 60% to 85% of which are singletons, and roughly 8.6% rests with the top ten. Sequenced: PBMCs. The receptor source for this set is a middle-aged woman in good health and CMV-seropositive.

A note on this clone: At one boundary the junction diverges from the germline segment, which might be a read error. J is TRBJ1-2 and V is TRBV28; 8 bases are shared with TRBD1. CDR1 and CDR2 (germline): MDHEN, SYDVKM. The CDR3 totals 15 residues. CDR3 amino acids: CASSIWTGMNYGYTF. The CDR3, as DNA: TGTGCCAGCAGTATATGGACAGGGATGAACTATGGCTACACCTTC.

The chain's CDR3 is CASSWGTFETQYF. The CDR3 DNA reads TGTGCCAGCAGCTGGGGGACTTTTGAGACCCAGTACTTC. This chain uses TRBV5-4 with TRBJ2-5; tentative D call: TRBD2 (6 bases). Germline loops: CDR1 SGHNT, CDR2 YYREEE (reference sequence). Deletions cut 3 bases from V and 5 bases from J, with 11 bases between. The CDR3 contains 13 residues.

The chain uses TRBV7-6 and TRBJ2-5; 9 positions match TRBD1. Per the germline V gene, CDR1 is SGHVS and CDR2 is FNYEAQ. The V segment lost 4 bases and the J segment 2 bases; nucleotides outside the gene matches: 2. The CDR3 runs 14 residues. Here the CDR3 reads CASSSDRGQETQYF. The CDR3 coding sequence is TGTGCCAGCAGCTCGGACAGGGGACAAGAGACCCAGTACTTC.